This TCR beta chain is drawn from a study of vaccination and CD4 T cells after COVID-19. The overall study: At a median around 100 days (range 35 to 161) after diagnosis, post-COVID samples were drawn. Post-vaccine sample collection happened at a median of about ten weeks after dose two, ranging 14 to 241. A CEFX pool, an HIV-1 Nef pool, or no peptide went to control cultures. Whole-study findings and limits: Convalescent patients' clones that were vaccine-specific were spike mono-reactive in 304 of 307 cases.

At the Johns Hopkins FTIC core, DNA taken from cultured CD4+ T cells was sequenced by way of the Oncomine TCR Beta short-read assay. TCRdb redid the calling of the PCR reads with MiXCR, one entry per CDR3 protein. The data contain 20,000 to 30,000 distinct CDR3 sequences, about 40% of them singletons. Treatment of the sample: approximately nine-day PBMC culture with coronavirus spike peptide pools or control peptides (ViraFEST assay). This clonotype showed up just once. The antigen remains undetermined. The specimen sequenced was CD4+ T cells from blood, cultured in vitro. The TCR sequence derives from a human donor who had recovered from COVID-19.

The CDR3 DNA sequence: TGTGCCAGCAGCCCCCCCCCTGCTGGGTCAGCCCAAGAGACCCAGTACTTC. This sequence encodes CASSPPPAGSAQETQYF. V gene TRBV7-9 combines with J gene TRBJ2-5; D is unresolved. CDR1 and CDR2 from the germline V gene are SEHNR and FQNEAQ (reference sequence). The CDR3 runs 17 residues. V was cut by 5 bases and J by 1 base, with 20 bases left in between.